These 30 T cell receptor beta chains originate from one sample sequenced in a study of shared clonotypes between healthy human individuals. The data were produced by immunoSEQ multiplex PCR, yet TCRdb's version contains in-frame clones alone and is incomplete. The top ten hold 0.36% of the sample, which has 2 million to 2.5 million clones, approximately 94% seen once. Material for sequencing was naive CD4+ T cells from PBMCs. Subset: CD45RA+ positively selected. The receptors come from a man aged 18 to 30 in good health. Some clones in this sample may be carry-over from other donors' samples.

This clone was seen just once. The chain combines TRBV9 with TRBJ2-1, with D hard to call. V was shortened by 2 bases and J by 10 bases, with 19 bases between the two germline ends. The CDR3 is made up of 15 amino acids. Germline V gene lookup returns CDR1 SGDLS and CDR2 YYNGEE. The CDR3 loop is CASSVVSSPPSEQFF. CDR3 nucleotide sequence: TGTGCCAGCAGCGTCGTTTCCAGTCCTCCATCGGAGCAGTTCTTC. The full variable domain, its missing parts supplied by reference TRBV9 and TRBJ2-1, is DSGVTQTPKHLITATGQRVTLRCSPRSGDLSVYWYQQSLDQGLQFLIQYYNGEERAKGNILERFSAQQFPDLHSELNLSSLELGDSALYFCASSVVSSPPSEQFFGPGTRLTVL.

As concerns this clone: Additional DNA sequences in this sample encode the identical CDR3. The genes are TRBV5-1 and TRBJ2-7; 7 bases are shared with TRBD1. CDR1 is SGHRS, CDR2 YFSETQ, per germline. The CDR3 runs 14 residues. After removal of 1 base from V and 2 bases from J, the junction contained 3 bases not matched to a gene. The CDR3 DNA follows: TGCGCCAGCAGCTTGCGCCAGGGGGCCTACGAGCAGTACTTC. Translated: CASSLRQGAYEQYF.

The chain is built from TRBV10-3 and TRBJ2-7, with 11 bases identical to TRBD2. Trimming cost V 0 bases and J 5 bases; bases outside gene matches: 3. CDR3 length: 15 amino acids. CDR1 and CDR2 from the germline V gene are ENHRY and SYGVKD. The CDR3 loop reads CAISESVLAGDEQYF. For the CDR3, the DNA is TGTGCCATCAGTGAGTCCGTACTAGCGGGAGACGAGCAGTACTTC.

CDR3: CAISSGGGKTDTQYF. The DNA for the CDR3 is TGTGCCATCAGCTCCGGCGGGGGCAAAACAGATACGCAGTATTTT. The V and J genes are TRBV10-3 and TRBJ2-3; D may be TRBD2 (7 bases). From germline, CDR1 is ENHRY and CDR2 SYGVKD. This CDR3 is built from 15 residues. Trimming removed 6 bases at V and 3 bases at J, with 16 bases between.

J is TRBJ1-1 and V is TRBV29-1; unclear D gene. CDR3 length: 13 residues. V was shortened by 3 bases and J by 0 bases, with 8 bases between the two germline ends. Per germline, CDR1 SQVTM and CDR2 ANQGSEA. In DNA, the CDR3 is TGCAGCGTTGACAGGAGACTGAACACTGAAGCTTTCTTT. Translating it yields CSVDRRLNTEAFF.

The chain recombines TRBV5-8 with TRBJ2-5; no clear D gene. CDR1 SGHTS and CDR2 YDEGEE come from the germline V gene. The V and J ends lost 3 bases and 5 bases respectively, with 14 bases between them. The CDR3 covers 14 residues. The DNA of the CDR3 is TGTGCCAGCAGCTCCCAAGGTGTGGTGGAGACCCAGTACTTC. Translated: CASSSQGVVETQYF. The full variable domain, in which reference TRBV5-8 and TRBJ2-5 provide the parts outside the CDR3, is EAGVTQSPTHLIKTRGQQATLRCSPISGHTSVYWYQQALGLGLQFLLWYDEGEERNRGNFPPRFSGRQFPNYSSELNVNALELEDSALYLCASSSQGVVETQYFGPGTRLLVL.

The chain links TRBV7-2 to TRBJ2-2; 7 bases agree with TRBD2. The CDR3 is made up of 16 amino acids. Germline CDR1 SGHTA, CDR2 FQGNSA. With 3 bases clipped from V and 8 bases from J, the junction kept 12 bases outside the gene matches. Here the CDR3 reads CASSFRAGAVVGELFF. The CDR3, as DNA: TGTGCCAGCAGCTTTCGGGCGGGAGCAGTGGTGGGGGAGCTGTTTTTT.

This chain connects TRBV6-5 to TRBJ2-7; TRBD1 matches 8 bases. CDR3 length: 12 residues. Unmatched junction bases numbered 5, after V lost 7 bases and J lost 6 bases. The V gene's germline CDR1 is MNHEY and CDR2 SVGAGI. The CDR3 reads CASTVTGGEQYF. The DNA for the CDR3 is TGTGCCAGCACGGTAACAGGGGGCGAGCAGTACTTC.

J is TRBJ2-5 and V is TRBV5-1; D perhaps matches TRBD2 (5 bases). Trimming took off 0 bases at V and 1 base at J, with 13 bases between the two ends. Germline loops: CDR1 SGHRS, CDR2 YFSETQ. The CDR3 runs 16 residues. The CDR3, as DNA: TGCGCCAGCAGCTTGGCCAGAGGGCAGACCCAAGAGACCCAGTACTTC. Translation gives CASSLARGQTQETQYF.

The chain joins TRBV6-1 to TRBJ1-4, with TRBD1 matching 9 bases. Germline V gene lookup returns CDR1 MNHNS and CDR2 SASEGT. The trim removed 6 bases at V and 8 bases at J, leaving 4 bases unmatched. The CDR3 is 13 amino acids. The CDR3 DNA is TGTGCCAGCAGGACGACAGGGGGGGAAAAACTGTTTTTT. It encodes CASRTTGGEKLFF.

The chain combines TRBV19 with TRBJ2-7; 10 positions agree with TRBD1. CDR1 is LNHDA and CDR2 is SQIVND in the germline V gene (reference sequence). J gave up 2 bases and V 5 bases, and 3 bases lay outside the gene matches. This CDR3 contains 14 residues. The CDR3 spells CASSSDRGTYEQYF. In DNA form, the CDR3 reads TGTGCCAGTAGTTCGGACAGGGGGACCTACGAGCAGTACTTC.

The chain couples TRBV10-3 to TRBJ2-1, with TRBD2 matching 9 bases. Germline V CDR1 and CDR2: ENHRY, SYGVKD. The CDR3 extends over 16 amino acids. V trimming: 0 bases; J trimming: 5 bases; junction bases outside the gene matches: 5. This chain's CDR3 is CAISESSGSPHNEQFF. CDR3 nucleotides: TGTGCCATCAGTGAGTCTAGCGGGAGTCCCCACAATGAGCAGTTCTTC.

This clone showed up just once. Here the CDR3 DNA reads TGCGCCAGCAGCCAAGAACCTACTGCGTACGAGCAGTACTTC. It translates to CASSQEPTAYEQYF. The genes are TRBV4-1 and TRBJ2-7, with no clear D. Deletions cut 0 bases from V and 4 bases from J, with 10 bases between. In germline, CDR1 is MGHRA, CDR2 YSYEKL. The CDR3 has 14 residues.

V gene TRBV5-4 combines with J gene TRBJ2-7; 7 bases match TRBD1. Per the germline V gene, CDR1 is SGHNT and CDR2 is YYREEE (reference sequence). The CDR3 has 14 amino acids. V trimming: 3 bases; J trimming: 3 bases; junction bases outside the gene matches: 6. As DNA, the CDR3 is TGTGCCAGCAGCTCCAACCGACAGGGCTACGAGCAGTACTTC. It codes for CASSSNRQGYEQYF.

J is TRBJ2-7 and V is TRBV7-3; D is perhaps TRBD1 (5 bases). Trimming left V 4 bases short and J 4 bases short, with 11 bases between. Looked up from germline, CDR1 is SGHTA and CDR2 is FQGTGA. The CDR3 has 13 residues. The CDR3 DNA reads TGTGCCAGCAGCTCGAACCAGGGTTACGAGCAGTACTTC. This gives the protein CASSSNQGYEQYF.

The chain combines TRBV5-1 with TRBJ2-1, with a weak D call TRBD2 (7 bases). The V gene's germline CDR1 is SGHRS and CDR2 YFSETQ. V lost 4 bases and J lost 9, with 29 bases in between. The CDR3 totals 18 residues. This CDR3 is CASSPFPSGAGVSGEQFF. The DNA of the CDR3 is TGCGCCAGCAGCCCCTTCCCCTCGGGGGCGGGAGTTTCAGGTGAGCAGTTCTTC.

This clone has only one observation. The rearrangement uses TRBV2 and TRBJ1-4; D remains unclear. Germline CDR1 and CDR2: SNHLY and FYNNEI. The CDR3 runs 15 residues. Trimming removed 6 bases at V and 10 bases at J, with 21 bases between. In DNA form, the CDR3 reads TGTGCCAGCAGAGGGAAGACTCAAAAATGGGGAAAACTGTTTTTT. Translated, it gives CASRGKTQKWGKLFF.

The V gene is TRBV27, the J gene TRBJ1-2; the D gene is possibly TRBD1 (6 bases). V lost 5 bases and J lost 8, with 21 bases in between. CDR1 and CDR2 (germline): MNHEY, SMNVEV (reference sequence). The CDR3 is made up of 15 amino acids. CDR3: CASSPEPTGIGGYTF. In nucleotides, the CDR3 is TGTGCCAGCAGTCCAGAACCGACAGGTATAGGCGGCTACACCTTC.

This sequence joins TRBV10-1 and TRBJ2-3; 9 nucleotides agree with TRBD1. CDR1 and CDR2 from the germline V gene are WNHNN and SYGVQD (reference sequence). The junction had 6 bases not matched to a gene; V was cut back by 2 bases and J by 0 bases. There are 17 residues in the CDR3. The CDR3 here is CASSETGTGYSTDTQYF. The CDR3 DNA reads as TGCGCCAGCAGTGAGACCGGGACAGGGTACAGCACAGATACGCAGTATTTT.

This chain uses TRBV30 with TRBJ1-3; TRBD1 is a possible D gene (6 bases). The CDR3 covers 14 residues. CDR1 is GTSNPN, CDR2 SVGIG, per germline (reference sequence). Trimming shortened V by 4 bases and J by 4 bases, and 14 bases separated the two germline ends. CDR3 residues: CAWNVGAIGNTIYF. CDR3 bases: TGTGCCTGGAATGTGGGGGCGATCGGAAACACCATATATTTT. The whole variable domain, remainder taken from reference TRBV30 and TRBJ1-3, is SQTIHQWPATLVQPVGSPLSLECTVEGTSNPNLYWYRQAAGRGLQLLFYSVGIGQISSEVPQNLSASRPQDRQFILSSKKLLLSDSGFYLCAWNVGAIGNTIYFGEGSWLTVV.

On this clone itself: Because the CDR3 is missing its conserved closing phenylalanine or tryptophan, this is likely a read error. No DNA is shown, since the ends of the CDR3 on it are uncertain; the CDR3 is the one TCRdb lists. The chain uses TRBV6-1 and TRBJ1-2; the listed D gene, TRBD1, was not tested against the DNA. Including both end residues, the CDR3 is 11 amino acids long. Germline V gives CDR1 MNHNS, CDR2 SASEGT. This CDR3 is CASRNTGTPAL.

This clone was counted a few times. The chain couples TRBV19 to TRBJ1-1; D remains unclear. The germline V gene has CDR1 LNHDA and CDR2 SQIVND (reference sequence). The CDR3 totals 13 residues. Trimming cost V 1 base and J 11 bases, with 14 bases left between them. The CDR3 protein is CASSIGSTVSAFF. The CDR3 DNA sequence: TGTGCCAGTAGTATAGGAAGTACAGTGTCGGCTTTCTTT.

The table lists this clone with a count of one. CDR3 protein: CASSDGGGGGQPQHF. The DNA for the CDR3 is TGTGCCAGCAGTGACGGCGGGGGAGGGGGTCAGCCCCAGCATTTT. The chain has TRBV2 and TRBJ1-5; perhaps TRBD1 as D (6 bases). The CDR3 has 15 amino acids. From germline, CDR1 is SNHLY and CDR2 FYNNEI. V lost 3 bases to trimming and J lost 6 bases, with 15 bases between them.

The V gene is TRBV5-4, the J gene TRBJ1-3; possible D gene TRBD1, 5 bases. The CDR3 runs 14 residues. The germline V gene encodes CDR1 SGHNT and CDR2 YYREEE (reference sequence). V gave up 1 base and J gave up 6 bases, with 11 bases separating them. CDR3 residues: CASSLRGRENTIYF. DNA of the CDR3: TGTGCCAGCAGCTTGAGGGGTCGGGAAAACACCATATATTTT.

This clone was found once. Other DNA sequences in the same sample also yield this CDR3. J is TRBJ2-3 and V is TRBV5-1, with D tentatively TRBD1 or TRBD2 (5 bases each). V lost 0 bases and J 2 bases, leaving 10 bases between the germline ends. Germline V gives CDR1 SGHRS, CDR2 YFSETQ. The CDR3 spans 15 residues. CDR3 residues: CASSLGGALTDTQYF. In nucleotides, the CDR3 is TGCGCCAGCAGCTTGGGAGGGGCCCTCACAGATACGCAGTATTTT.

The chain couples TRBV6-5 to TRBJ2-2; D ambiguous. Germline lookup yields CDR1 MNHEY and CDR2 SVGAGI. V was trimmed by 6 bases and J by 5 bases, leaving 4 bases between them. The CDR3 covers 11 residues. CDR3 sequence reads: CASRFTGELFF. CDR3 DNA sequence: TGTGCCAGCAGGTTTACCGGGGAGCTGTTTTTT.

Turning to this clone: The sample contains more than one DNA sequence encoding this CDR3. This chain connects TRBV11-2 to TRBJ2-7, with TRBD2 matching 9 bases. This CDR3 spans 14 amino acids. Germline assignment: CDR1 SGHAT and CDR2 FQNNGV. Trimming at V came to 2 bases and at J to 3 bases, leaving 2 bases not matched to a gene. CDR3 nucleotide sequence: TGTGCCAGCAGCTTATTAGCGGGAGTCTACGAGCAGTACTTC. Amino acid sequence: CASSLLAGVYEQYF.

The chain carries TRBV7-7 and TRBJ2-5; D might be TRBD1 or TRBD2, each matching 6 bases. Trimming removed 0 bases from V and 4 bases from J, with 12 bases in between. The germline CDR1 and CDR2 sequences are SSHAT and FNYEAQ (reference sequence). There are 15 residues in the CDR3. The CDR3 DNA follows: TGTGCCAGCAGCTTAGCGCCGGGGGCCTTAGAGACCCAGTACTTC. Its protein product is CASSLAPGALETQYF.

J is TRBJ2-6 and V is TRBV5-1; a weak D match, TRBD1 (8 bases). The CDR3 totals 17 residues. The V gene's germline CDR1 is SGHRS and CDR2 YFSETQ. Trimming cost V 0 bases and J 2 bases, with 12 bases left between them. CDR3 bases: TGCGCCAGCAGCTTGGACAGGGGGGGACCTGGGGCCAACGTCCTGACTTTC. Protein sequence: CASSLDRGGPGANVLTF.

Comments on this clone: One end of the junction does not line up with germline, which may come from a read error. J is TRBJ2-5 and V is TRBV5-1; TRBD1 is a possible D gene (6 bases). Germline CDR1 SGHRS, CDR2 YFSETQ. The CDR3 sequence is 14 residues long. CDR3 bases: TGTGCCAGCAGCTTGGCCAACAGGGAAGAGACCCAGTACTTC. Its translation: CASSLANREETQYF.